This entry lists 26 T cell receptor beta chains sequenced from one sample in a study of T cells in Graves' hyperthyroidism and ophthalmopathy (dated by TCRdb to about 2019). Libraries were prepared through multiplex PCR. The data were produced on an Illumina HiSeq 2000. TCR beta CDR3 regions were amplified from RNA transcripts. The first round of RT-PCR for the TCR CDR3 was performed with the HTBI primer set and the Qiagen OneStep RT-PCR kit. TCRdb reworked the public reads: Q25 trimming with fastp, MiXCR clone assembly, productive beta chains retained. A single entry per CDR3 protein holds the most common genes and DNA from its merged rows. This sample holds some 510,000 distinct CDR3 sequences; less than 25% were observed only once. The ten largest make up more than 20% of the sample. The sample consisted of blood. All receptors come from a man aged 18 to 30 with Graves' hyperthyroidism.

This clonotype was recorded at least ten times. V usage is TRBV12-3 or TRBV12-4 and J usage is TRBJ1-1; D is unclear. Trimming removed 6 bases at V and 6 bases at J, with 14 bases between. This CDR3 has 13 residues. CDR3 DNA: TGTGCCAGCAGCTTTGTTCCCTATCCTGAAGCTTTCTTT. It translates to CASSFVPYPEAFF.

This clonotype has a single count. The CDR3 region is CASSPWDTNTGELFF. CDR3 nucleotides: TGCGCCAGCAGCCCCTGGGACACGAACACCGGGGAGCTGTTTTTT. The chain has TRBV5-1 and TRBJ2-2; a possible D gene is TRBD1 (6 bases). Trimming pared 4 bases from V and 0 bases from J, leaving 10 bases between. Germline values: CDR1 SGHRS, CDR2 YFSETQ. CDR3 length: 15 residues.

This clonotype was recorded many times. CDR3 amino acids: CASSERQNTGELFF. In DNA form, the CDR3 reads TGTGCCAGCAGTGAGAGACAGAACACCGGGGAGCTGTTTTTT. The chain uses TRBV2 and TRBJ2-2; no clear D gene. CDR3 length: 14 amino acids. V lost 3 bases and J 1 base, leaving 6 bases between the germline ends. CDR1 and CDR2 from the germline V gene are SNHLY and FYNNEI. Full variable domain (missing parts from reference TRBV2 and TRBJ2-2): EPEVTQTPSHQVTQMGQEVILRCVPISNHLYFYWYRQILGQKVEFLVSFYNNEISEKSEIFDDQFSVERPDGSNFTLKIRSTKLEDSAMYFCASSERQNTGELFFGEGSRLTVL.

This clonotype showed up many times. The V and J genes are TRBV27 and TRBJ2-7, with D hard to call. The CDR3 contains 12 residues. Germline V gene data show CDR1 as MNHEY and CDR2 as SMNVEV (reference sequence). V lost 6 bases and J lost 2, with 8 bases in between. CDR3 DNA: TGTGCCAGCAGCCACAGTCCCTACGAGCAGTACTTC. This sequence encodes CASSHSPYEQYF.

This clonotype appeared many times. The chain joins TRBV28 to TRBJ1-1; no clear D gene. The germline V gene encodes CDR1 MDHEN and CDR2 SYDVKM. The CDR3 consists of 14 residues. V was shortened by 7 bases and J by 1 base, with 13 bases between the two germline ends. CDR3 nucleotides: TGTGCCAGCACCCCAGTGGTGAAGAACACTGAAGCTTTCTTT. Translated, it gives CASTPVVKNTEAFF.

This clonotype was found many times. The genes are TRBV7-9 and TRBJ1-5; D ambiguous. The CDR3 runs 13 residues. The V and J ends lost 5 bases and 6 bases respectively, with 11 bases between them. Germline loops: CDR1 SEHNR, CDR2 FQNEAQ (reference sequence). The CDR3 DNA reads as TGTGCCAGCAGCCCAAATCGGACTCAGCCCCAGCATTTT. It codes for CASSPNRTQPQHF.

This clonotype was seen once. The chain links TRBV6-1 to TRBJ2-7, with 10 bases matching TRBD1. CDR1 is MNHNS, CDR2 SASEGT, per germline. V shed 5 bases, J shed 7 bases, and the junction held 11 bases outside the gene matches. CDR3 length: 15 amino acids. CDR3 nucleotide sequence: TGTGCCAGCAGTCGGGACAGGGGCAGGGGGGGAGAGCAGTACTTC. It specifies CASSRDRGRGGEQYF.

The rearrangement links TRBV28 to TRBJ1-2; D unclear. V lost 2 bases and J lost 4, with 14 bases in between. This CDR3 comprises 15 residues. Germline V CDR1 and CDR2: MDHEN, SYDVKM. The CDR3 DNA follows: TGTGCCAGCAGTTTACCCGTGGGCCAGATCTATGGCTACACCTTC. Its protein product is CASSLPVGQIYGYTF.

This clonotype was observed at least ten times. V usage is TRBV20-1 and J usage is TRBJ2-7; D may correspond to TRBD1 or TRBD2 (5 bases each). The CDR3 covers 14 residues. Germline CDR1 reads DFQATT; CDR2 reads SNEGSKA (reference sequence). V lost 5 bases and J 7 bases, leaving 21 bases between the germline ends. CDR3 in amino acids: CSARRDSKLEEQYF. In DNA, the CDR3 is TGCAGTGCTCGAAGAGACAGTAAACTAGAGGAGCAGTACTTC.

The table lists this clonotype with many counts. The rearrangement uses TRBV6-5 and TRBJ1-3; possibly TRBD1 for D (5 bases). Germline CDR1 and CDR2: MNHEY and SVGAGI. Trimming took 4 bases from V and 2 from J, leaving 12 bases between them. The CDR3 contains 15 residues. CDR3 amino acids: CASSSTASAGNTIYF. Written as DNA, the CDR3 is TGTGCCAGCAGTTCGACAGCCAGCGCTGGAAACACCATATATTTT.

This clonotype was seen repeatedly, ten times or more. The chain carries TRBV6-1 and TRBJ1-5; the D gene is possibly TRBD1 (6 bases). Germline V CDR1 and CDR2: MNHNS, SASEGT. CDR3 length: 14 residues. V lost 4 bases to trimming and J lost 8 bases, with 15 bases between them. This chain's CDR3 is CASSGQGGQEPQHF. CDR3 nucleotides: TGTGCCAGCAGTGGGCAAGGGGGGCAGGAGCCCCAGCATTTT.

This clonotype was counted at least ten times. J is TRBJ1-2 and V is TRBV28; D unresolved. The germline V gene encodes CDR1 MDHEN and CDR2 SYDVKM. The CDR3 has 15 residues. Trimming removed 7 bases at V and 4 bases at J, with 19 bases between. This CDR3 reads CASTPAPLSGYGYTF. DNA for the CDR3: TGTGCCAGCACTCCCGCCCCCCTTAGCGGCTATGGCTACACCTTC.

This clonotype was seen only a few times. V is TRBV5-1 and J is TRBJ2-7, with D perhaps matching TRBD2 (5 bases). The germline V gene encodes CDR1 SGHRS and CDR2 YFSETQ. CDR3 length: 14 amino acids. The V end lost 1 base, the J end lost 7 bases, and 15 bases lay between the germline ends. CDR3 sequence reads: CASSLIGLPKEQYF. DNA for the CDR3: TGCGCCAGCAGCTTGATCGGACTCCCCAAGGAGCAGTACTTC.

This clonotype came up many times. V is TRBV20-1 and J is TRBJ2-7; no reliable D call. This CDR3 region has 11 residues. Germline V gene data show CDR1 as DFQATT and CDR2 as SNEGSKA (reference sequence). The germline V and J ends were trimmed by 5 bases and 4 bases, with 9 bases remaining between them. CDR3 DNA sequence: TGCAGTGCTTCTCGTTGGTACGAGCAGTACTTC. Residues: CSASRWYEQYF.

The V gene is TRBV16, the J gene TRBJ1-2; no definite D call. The CDR3 is made up of 13 amino acids. Germline V gene data show CDR1 as KGHSY and CDR2 as FQNENV. The V end was cut by 4 bases, the J end by 8 bases, with 14 bases between. DNA of the CDR3: TGTGCCAGCAGCCGAGAACCCGGGTTGGGCTACACCTTC. This encodes CASSREPGLGYTF.

In this sample, this clonotype turned up many times. This chain uses TRBV10-3 with TRBJ2-5; possible D gene TRBD2, 5 bases. The CDR3 runs to 14 residues. V was pared by 10 bases and J by 4 bases, with 19 bases between. From germline, CDR1 is ENHRY and CDR2 SYGVKD. CDR3 amino acids: CATEGSTGGETQYF. The CDR3, as DNA: TGTGCCACCGAAGGCAGCACCGGAGGAGAGACCCAGTACTTC.

The sample holds many counts of this clonotype. For the CDR3, the DNA is TGTGCCAGCAGCGCTCTGTTATATGGCTACACCTTC. Amino acids: CASSALLYGYTF. The chain is built from TRBV5-6 and TRBJ1-2; D gene unclear. V was trimmed by 4 bases and J by 5 bases, leaving 9 bases between them. The CDR3 totals 12 residues. The germline gives CDR1 SGHDT, CDR2 YYEEEE.

This clonotype was detected a few times. The CDR3 here is CASRSREGNQPQHF. CDR3 DNA: TGCGCCAGCCGATCCAGGGAGGGCAATCAGCCCCAGCATTTT. This chain uses TRBV10-2 with TRBJ1-5, with D maybe TRBD1 (5 bases). Germline loops: CDR1 WSHSY, CDR2 SAAADI. The CDR3 has 14 amino acids. V was shortened by 8 bases and J by 2 bases, with 13 bases between the two germline ends.

At least ten counts were recorded for this clonotype. CDR3 coding DNA: TGCAGCGTGGGCGGTTTGGGTGGCTACACCTTC. Protein sequence: CSVGGLGGYTF. The chain links TRBV29-1 to TRBJ1-2; unclear D gene. The germline V and J ends were trimmed by 6 bases and 7 bases, with 12 bases remaining between them. This CDR3 region has 11 residues. Germline loops: CDR1 SQVTM, CDR2 ANQGSEA.

The chain recombines TRBV27 with TRBJ1-5; 7 bases agree with TRBD1. The junction had 8 bases not matched to a gene; V was cut back by 5 bases and J by 7 bases. The CDR3 is 14 residues long. The germline V gene has CDR1 MNHEY and CDR2 SMNVEV (reference sequence). The CDR3 protein is CASSVDRAGQPQHF. CDR3 bases: TGTGCCAGCAGTGTAGACAGGGCAGGGCAGCCCCAGCATTTT.

This clonotype was recorded once. This may stem from a read error, because a much larger clone lies one nucleotide away. The V gene is TRBV24-1, the J gene TRBJ2-2; tentatively, D is TRBD1 (5 bases). Germline CDR1 KGHDR, CDR2 SFDVKD. This CDR3 contains 12 residues. The CDR3 here is CATAGNTWELFF. The DNA of the CDR3 is TGTGCCACCGCAGGGAACACCTGGGAGCTGTTTTTT.

In this sample, this clonotype turned up once. Germline is not matched at one junction end, which may reflect a read error. This rearrangement joins TRBV20-1 to TRBJ2-7, with TRBD2 as a possible D gene (6 bases). The CDR3 runs 14 residues. CDR1 DFQATT and CDR2 SNEGSKA come from the germline V gene (reference sequence). CDR3 nucleotide sequence: TGCAGAGCTACGCGCCGGGGGAGCTCCTACGAGCAGTACTTC. Its translation is CRATRRGSSYEQYF.

The rearrangement links TRBV12-3 or TRBV12-4 to TRBJ1-1; TRBD1 agrees at 12 bases. CDR3 size: 15 residues. The V gene end was trimmed by 5 bases and the J gene end by 6 bases; junction bases not matched to a gene: 7. CDR3 DNA: TGTGCCAGCAGTGCAGGGGACAGGGGGCAATCTGAAGCTTTCTTT. Protein: CASSAGDRGQSEAFF.

This clonotype was found many times. The chain uses TRBV6-2 or TRBV6-3 and TRBJ1-3; TRBD1 is a possible D gene (5 bases). Germline-derived CDR1 and CDR2 are MNHEY and SVGEGT. Trimming took 4 bases from V and 2 from J, leaving 12 bases between them. The CDR3 loop spans 15 amino acids. DNA of the CDR3: TGTGCCAGCAGTTCAGGGTCGAAGCCTGGAAACACCATATATTTT. It is translated as CASSSGSKPGNTIYF.

Ten or more counts support this clonotype. The V and J genes are TRBV28 and TRBJ2-7, with D possibly TRBD1 on 7 matching bases. Germline CDR1 reads MDHEN; CDR2 reads SYDVKM. V gave up 5 bases and J gave up 4 bases, with 12 bases separating them. CDR3 length: 13 amino acids. In DNA, the CDR3 is TGTGCCAGCAGTCCGACAGGGAGGTACGAGCAGTACTTC. Translated, it gives CASSPTGRYEQYF.

This clonotype appeared once. The genes are TRBV6-5 and TRBJ2-7, with 7 positions matching TRBD1. Germline trimming cut 0 bases from V and 10 bases from J; bases unmatched to any gene: 9. This CDR3 spans 14 amino acids. Germline V gene data show CDR1 as MNHEY and CDR2 as SVGAGI. This chain's CDR3 is CASSYSLGGGDQYF. As DNA, the CDR3 is TGTGCCAGCAGTTACTCGCTAGGGGGCGGTGATCAGTACTTC.